The T cell receptor (beta chain) under discussion was sequenced for a study of control samples from healthy donors and cancer patients. V shed 4 bases, J shed 10 bases, and the junction held 6 bases outside the gene matches. Per the germline V gene, CDR1 is SGDLS and CDR2 is YYNGEE. The CDR3 loop spans 12 amino acids. Assay: immunoSEQ multiplex PCR; the TCRdb copy retains only in-frame clones and omits some. There are approximately 98,000 clones in the sample; around four fifths occur only once, and about 5.9% lies in the top ten. The chain is built from TRBV9 and TRBJ1-2; 8 bases match TRBD1. The receptor was derived from a man between 18 and 29 years old in good health. Sequencing was done on a sample of blood. CDR3 sequence reads: CASSPRTGHYTF. In DNA, the CDR3 is TGTGCCAGCAGCCCTAGGACAGGGCACTACACCTTC.